The clone carrying this T cell receptor beta chain was picked up a small number of times. These data come from a study of blood T cell repertoires in COVID-19. Overall study context: The study drew acute and convalescent COVID-19 samples from the United States, Italy and Spain.

Methods used by the authors: Amplified reference gene primers provided the basis for estimating nucleated cell counts. Produced via immunoSEQ multiplex PCR; TCRdb's table is partial and in-frame only. The V and J calls and clone size are taken from that table; D and trimming were inferred from the DNA. The table records 100,000 to 150,000 clones, nearly 70% of them present only once. This sequence originates from a woman aged 70-85 years with acute or convalescent COVID-19. The sequenced material came from peripheral blood.

In nucleotides, the CDR3 is TGTGCCAGTAGTCCTAGGACAGGGCTGAACACTGAAGCTTTCTTT. Translated, it gives CASSPRTGLNTEAFF. V usage is TRBV19 and J usage is TRBJ1-1; TRBD1 agrees at 8 bases. V trimming: 5 bases; J trimming: 0 bases; junction bases outside the gene matches: 5. This CDR3 comprises 15 residues. CDR1 LNHDA and CDR2 SQIVND come from the germline V gene (reference sequence).